This T cell receptor beta chain came from a study of glioma-infiltrating T cells after dendritic cell vaccination. The CDR3 totals 15 residues. Trimming removed 5 bases from V and 1 base from J, with 11 bases in between. CDR1 is SGHNT and CDR2 is YENEEA in the germline V gene. Sequencing was performed with immunoSEQ multiplex PCR; in TCRdb, only in-frame clones are kept and a portion is missing. The table records roughly 82,000 clones, around 90% of them present only once. This clone was observed a handful of times. The V call is TRBV11-3, the J call TRBJ2-2, with D uncertain. The sequences come from blood, collected before dendritic cell vaccination. The source of this sequence is a human donor with glioblastoma. The CDR3: CASSAETLNTGELFF. The CDR3 DNA follows: TGTGCCAGCAGCGCGGAAACCTTGAACACCGGGGAGCTGTTTTTT.